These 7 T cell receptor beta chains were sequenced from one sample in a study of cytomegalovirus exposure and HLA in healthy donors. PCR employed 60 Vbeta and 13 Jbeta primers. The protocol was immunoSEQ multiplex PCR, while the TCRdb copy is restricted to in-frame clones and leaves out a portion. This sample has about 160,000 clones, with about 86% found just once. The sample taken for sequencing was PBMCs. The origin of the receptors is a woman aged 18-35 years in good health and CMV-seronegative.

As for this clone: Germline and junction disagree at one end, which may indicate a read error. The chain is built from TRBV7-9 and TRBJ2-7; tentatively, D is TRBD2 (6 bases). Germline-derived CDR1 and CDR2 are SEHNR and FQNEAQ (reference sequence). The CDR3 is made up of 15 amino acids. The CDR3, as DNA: TGTTCCAGCAGCCACGGCGGGGCAAGCTCCTACGAGCAGTACTTC. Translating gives CSSSHGGASSYEQYF.

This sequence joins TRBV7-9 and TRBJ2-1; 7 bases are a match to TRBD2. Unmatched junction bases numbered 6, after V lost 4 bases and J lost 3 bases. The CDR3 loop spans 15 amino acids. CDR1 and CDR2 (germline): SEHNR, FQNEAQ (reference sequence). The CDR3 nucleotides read TGTGCCAGCAGCTCCAGAGCGGGAATCTACAATGAGCAGTTCTTC. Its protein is CASSSRAGIYNEQFF.

CDR3 loop: CASSDRGKNIQYF. The CDR3 nucleotides are TGTGCCAGCAGCGACAGGGGCAAAAACATTCAGTACTTC. The gene calls are TRBV6-1 and TRBJ2-4; 8 positions match TRBD1. CDR3 length: 13 residues. Germline V gives CDR1 MNHNS, CDR2 SASEGT. V lost 6 bases, J lost 3 bases, and 1 base stayed unmatched.

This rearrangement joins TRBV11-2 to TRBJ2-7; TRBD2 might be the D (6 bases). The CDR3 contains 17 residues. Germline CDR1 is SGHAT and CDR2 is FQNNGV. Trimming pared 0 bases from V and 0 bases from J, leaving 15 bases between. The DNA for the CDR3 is TGTGCCAGCAGCTTAGATTTGGTAGCGGCGAGCTCCTACGAGCAGTACTTC. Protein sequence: CASSLDLVAASSYEQYF.

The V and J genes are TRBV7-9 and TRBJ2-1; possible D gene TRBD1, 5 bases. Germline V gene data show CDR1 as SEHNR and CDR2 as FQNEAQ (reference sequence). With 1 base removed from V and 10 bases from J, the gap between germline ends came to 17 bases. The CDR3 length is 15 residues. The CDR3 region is CASSLVQVASGEQFF. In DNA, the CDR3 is TGTGCCAGCAGCTTAGTACAGGTCGCAAGTGGGGAGCAGTTCTTC.

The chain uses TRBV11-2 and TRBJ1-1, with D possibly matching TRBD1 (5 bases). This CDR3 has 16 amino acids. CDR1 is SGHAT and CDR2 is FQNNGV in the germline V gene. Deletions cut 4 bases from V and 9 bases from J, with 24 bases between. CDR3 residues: CASSYLGGQGQPKAFF. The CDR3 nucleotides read TGTGCCAGCAGCTATCTAGGTGGGCAGGGCCAACCCAAAGCTTTCTTT. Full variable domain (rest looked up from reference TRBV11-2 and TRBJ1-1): EAGVAQSPRYKIIEKRQSVAFWCNPISGHATLYWYQQILGQGPKLLIQFQNNGVVDDSQLPKDRFSAERLKGVDSTLKIQPAKLEDSAVYLCASSYLGGQGQPKAFFGQGTRLTVV.

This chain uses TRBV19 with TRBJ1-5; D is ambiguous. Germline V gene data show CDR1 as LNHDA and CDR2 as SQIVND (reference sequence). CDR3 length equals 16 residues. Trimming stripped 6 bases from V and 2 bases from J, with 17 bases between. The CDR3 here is CASRILGGKRNQPQHF. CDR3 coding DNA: TGTGCCAGTAGGATACTGGGAGGTAAGCGCAATCAGCCCCAGCATTTT.